The rows below give T cell receptor beta chains drawn from one sample of a study of blood T cell repertoires in COVID-19. The data were produced by immunoSEQ multiplex PCR, yet TCRdb's version contains in-frame clones alone and is incomplete. The table shows tens of thousands of clones, with approximately 84% occurring only once. The specimen sequenced was peripheral blood. Receptors originate from a man between 65 and 79 years old with COVID-19, enrolled during active disease. The CDR3 runs from the conserved cysteine through the conserved F or W. A D gene is named only where the DNA matches it firmly. Size is stated for part of the rows, as once, few or many counts, or as a class when the clone is expanded.

.	.	TRBV29-1	TRBJ1-1	CSASDRFNTEAFF	TGCAGCGCCTCCGACAGATTTAACACTGAAGCTTTCTTT
.	.	TRBV12-3/TRBV12-4	TRBJ2-7	CASSVLEDYEQYF	TGTGCCAGCAGTGTCTTGGAGGACTACGAGCAGTACTTC
.	once	TRBV24-1	TRBJ2-5	CATSDVNIETQYF	TGTGCCACCAGTGACGTGAACATAGAGACCCAGTACTTC
.	.	TRBV4-2	TRBJ2-7	CASSRGLQLPPYEQYF	TGTGCCAGCAGCCGTGGGCTACAGCTCCCCCCCTACGAGCAGTACTTC
.	.	TRBV10-1	TRBJ2-7	CASRRGGCFTGFSYEQYF	TGCGCCAGCAGGAGGGGGGGTTGCTTTACGGGTTTCTCCTACGAGCAGTACTTC
TRBD2	.	TRBV10-3	TRBJ2-7	CAIRAGGVHEQYF	TGTGCCATAAGGGCGGGAGGTGTCCACGAGCAGTACTTC
TRBD1	.	TRBV2	TRBJ1-2	CASSPTGNYGYTF	TGTGCCAGCAGTCCGACAGGGAACTATGGCTACACCTTC
TRBD2	.	TRBV3-1/TRBV3-2	TRBJ2-1	CASSQVGLAGAQFF	TGTGCCAGCAGCCAAGTCGGGCTAGCGGGGGCACAGTTCTTC
.	.	TRBV10-2	TRBJ1-3	CASQDRTSSGNTIYF	TGCGCCAGCCAGGATCGGACAAGCTCTGGAAACACCATATATTTT
TRBD1	.	TRBV3-1/TRBV3-2	TRBJ1-2	CASSQYRGKDGYTF	TGTGCCAGCAGCCAATACAGGGGCAAGGATGGCTACACCTTC
TRBD1	.	TRBV19	TRBJ2-1	CASSLRTGDEQFF	TGTGCCAGTAGTCTCCGGACAGGAGATGAGCAGTTCTTC
.	once	TRBV7-2	TRBJ2-5	CASSLQGIPKETQYF	TGTGCCAGCAGCCTTCAGGGGATCCCCAAAGAGACCCAGTACTTC
TRBD1	.	TRBV7-3	TRBJ2-6	CASSPLGGFSSGANVLTF	TGTGCCAGCAGCCCTTTAGGGGGCTTTAGCTCTGGGGCCAACGTCCTGACTTTC
TRBD1	once	TRBV11-2	TRBJ2-5	CASSSWLGQGQETQYF	TGTGCCAGCAGCTCTTGGCTCGGACAGGGCCAAGAGACCCAGTACTTC
TRBD2	.	TRBV4-1	TRBJ2-3	CASSLQGLAGGPLGDTQYF	TGCGCCAGCAGCCTACAAGGACTAGCGGGGGGGCCTTTGGGAGATACGCAGTATTTT
.	.	TRBV27	TRBJ2-1	CASSILGGLNEQFF	TGTGCCAGCAGTATATTGGGGGGACTCAATGAGCAGTTCTTC
TRBD1	.	TRBV27	TRBJ1-1	CASSLSIKGATEAFF	TGTGCCAGCAGTTTATCGATAAAGGGGGCGACTGAAGCTTTCTTT
TRBD2	.	TRBV9	TRBJ2-3	CASSVEVGISGRGTDTQYF	TGTGCCAGCAGCGTAGAAGTGGGGATTAGCGGGAGGGGCACAGATACGCAGTATTTT
.	.	TRBV27	TRBJ2-2	CASSSGPNTGELFF	TGTGCCAGCTCAAGCGGACCGAACACCGGGGAGCTGTTTTTT
.	.	TRBV6-6	TRBJ2-1	CASSPYNEQFF	TGTGCCAGCAGCCCATACAATGAGCAGTTCTTC
TRBD1	once	TRBV5-1	TRBJ2-2	CASSPVDRGGGELFF	TGCGCCAGCAGCCCTGTTGACAGGGGAGGCGGGGAGCTGTTTTTT
TRBD1	once	TRBV10-3	TRBJ1-3	CAISPGTGASLTSGNTIYF	TGTGCCATCAGCCCCGGGACAGGTGCCTCCCTGACCTCTGGAAACACCATATATTTT
.	.	TRBV7-2	TRBJ1-2	CASSLAGAKGGYTF	TGTGCCAGCAGCTTAGCGGGGGCGAAGGGTGGCTACACCTTC
.	.	TRBV6-5	TRBJ2-5	CASSRSGTLVETQYF	TGTGCCAGCAGTCGCTCCGGGACTCTTGTAGAGACCCAGTACTTC
TRBD1	.	TRBV19	TRBJ2-5	CASSNTGTGVTQYF	TGTGCCAGTAGTAACACCGGGACAGGGGTGACCCAGTACTTC
.	.	TRBV15	TRBJ2-1	CATSRKGYNEQFF	TGTGCCACCAGCAGAAAGGGGTACAATGAGCAGTTCTTC
.	few	TRBV28	TRBJ2-7	CASSYNVRSISYEQYF	TGTGCCAGCAGTTACAACGTCAGGTCCATTTCCTACGAGCAGTACTTC
TRBD2	.	TRBV19	TRBJ2-5	CASSPDGSWRENQETQYF	TGTGCCAGTAGTCCCGACGGGAGTTGGCGGGAGAACCAAGAGACCCAGTACTTC
.	.	TRBV29-1	TRBJ1-2	CSATGLEDYGYTF	TGCAGCGCTACAGGGCTAGAGGACTATGGCTACACCTTC
.	.	TRBV5-6	TRBJ2-7	CASSLGVYEQYF	TGTGCCAGCAGCTTGGGCGTCTACGAGCAGTACTTC
TRBD2	once	TRBV30	TRBJ2-2	CAWSKGTSSTGELFF	TGTGCCTGGAGTAAAGGGACTAGCAGCACCGGGGAGCTGTTTTTT
.	few	TRBV13	TRBJ2-5	CASSLLLQETQYF	TGTGCCAGCAGCTTACTTCTTCAAGAGACCCAGTACTTC
TRBD1	.	TRBV13	TRBJ2-1	CASSTQTGEDEQFF	TGTGCCAGCAGCACCCAGACAGGGGAGGATGAGCAGTTCTTC
.	.	TRBV5-1	TRBJ2-3	CASSLTSDTQYF	TGCGCCAGCAGCTTGACATCAGATACGCAGTATTTT
.	.	TRBV7-9	TRBJ1-2	CASSLGAGAEYGYTF	TGTGCCAGCAGCTTAGGTGCGGGGGCGGAATATGGCTACACCTTC
TRBD2	.	TRBV10-3	TRBJ2-3	CATRGGLTDTQYF	TGTGCCACCCGGGGGGGCCTGACAGATACGCAGTATTTT
.	.	TRBV12-3/TRBV12-4	TRBJ2-1	CAGALNNEQFF	TGTGCTGGGGCACTGAACAATGAGCAGTTCTTC
TRBD1	.	TRBV28	TRBJ1-2	CASSLSQGSYGYTF	TGTGCCAGCAGTTTGTCACAGGGGTCCTATGGCTACACCTTC
TRBD1	.	TRBV19	TRBJ1-5	CASRPGTGGDQPQHF	TGTGCCAGTAGGCCCGGGACAGGGGGGGATCAGCCCCAGCATTTT
.	few	TRBV11-3	TRBJ1-2	CASSQSGVYGYTF	TGTGCCAGCAGCCAGTCCGGGGTCTATGGCTACACCTTC
TRBD2	.	TRBV5-1	TRBJ2-1	CASSWGTSGRSNEQFF	TGCGCCAGCAGCTGGGGGACTAGCGGGAGGTCGAATGAGCAGTTCTTC
TRBD1	.	TRBV14	TRBJ2-7	CASSQWGQGVGEQYF	TGTGCCAGCAGCCAATGGGGACAGGGAGTGGGAGAGCAGTACTTC
.	.	TRBV21-1	TRBJ2-3	CASSKGQGMDTQYF	TGTGCCAGCAGCAAAGGACAGGGGATGGATACGCAGTATTTT
TRBD1	.	TRBV4-1	TRBJ1-2	CASSQEGQGGYGYTF	TGCGCCAGCAGCCAAGAAGGACAGGGAGGGTATGGCTACACCTTC
.	few	TRBV10-3	TRBJ2-4	CAISESDWGKNIQYF	TGTGCCATCAGTGAGTCGGACTGGGGCAAAAACATTCAGTACTTC
.	.	TRBV5-1	TRBJ1-1	CASSYRGSKMNTEAFF	TGCGCCAGCAGCTATAGAGGGAGCAAGATGAACACTGAAGCTTTCTTT
.	.	TRBV28	TRBJ1-5	CASSFTQGGNQPQHF	TGTGCCAGCAGTTTTACTCAGGGCGGCAATCAGCCCCAGCATTTT
.	.	TRBV7-8	TRBJ2-4	CASSLDLRAKNIQYF	TGTGCCAGCAGCTTAGATTTGAGAGCCAAAAACATTCAGTACTTC
.	.	TRBV4-2	TRBJ1-4	CASSQSVRPTNEKLFF	TGTGCCAGCAGCCAGTCAGTTCGTCCAACTAATGAAAAACTGTTTTTT
.	.	TRBV13	TRBJ2-7	CASSLFEASYEQYF	TGTGCCAGCAGCTTATTTGAGGCTTCCTACGAGCAGTACTTC
.	many	TRBV5-4	TRBJ1-1	CASSLAAGNMNTEAFF	TGTGCCAGCAGCTTGGCCGCAGGCAACATGAACACTGAAGCTTTCTTT